A selection of T cell receptor beta chains follows, all from one sample in a study of T cell responses to AZD1222 COVID-19 vaccine. Measured with immunoSEQ multiplex PCR; TCRdb has only the in-frame clones, and not every one. The sample records some 120,000 clones, 75% to 90% being singletons. Sequenced material: peripheral blood, taken on day 0 of AZD1222 vaccination. The source of these receptors is an adult in good health. The conserved cysteine and the conserved F or W are not part of the CDR3 here. The order of the fields is clone size, CDR3 length, V gene, J gene, CDR3 protein. Clone size appears in some rows only: once, few, many, or a class for an expanded clone.

NA	16	TRBV9	TRBJ2-5	ASSLTGTGGAIGETQY
NA	14	TRBV11-3	TRBJ2-7	ASSLGLAGGLREQY
NA	12	TRBV4-3	TRBJ1-2	ASSQDGQGYGYT
NA	13	TRBV5-1	TRBJ2-2	ASSWSRTDTGELF
NA	9	TRBV11-3	TRBJ1-4	ASSLDEKLF
NA	10	TRBV12-3/TRBV12-4	TRBJ2-5	ASRTGVETQY
NA	13	TRBV9	TRBJ2-1	ASSVEAGRYNEQF
NA	10	TRBV6-1	TRBJ2-1	ASSEGYNEQF
NA	11	TRBV27	TRBJ1-6	ASSLIFDSPLH
NA	13	TRBV6-2/TRBV6-3	TRBJ1-2	ASSYQQGASYGYT
NA	13	TRBV6-5	TRBJ1-5	ASSRQGMSNQPQH
NA	16	TRBV7-8	TRBJ1-1	ASSTPPSGALTKTEAF
NA	12	TRBV6-6	TRBJ1-2	ASSYSGRGNGYT
NA	10	TRBV5-1	TRBJ2-7	ASSPGQGGQY
NA	12	TRBV10-3	TRBJ2-1	AIRGTHPYNEQF
NA	15	TRBV7-9	TRBJ2-1	ASSLSLSSSSYNEQF
NA	13	TRBV6-1	TRBJ2-3	ASSEWGLASDTQY
NA	9	TRBV7-2	TRBJ2-7	ASSPAYEQY
few	13	TRBV5-5	TRBJ1-5	ASSRDGGVNQPQH
NA	11	TRBV7-9	TRBJ1-5	ASSPQGNQPQH
few	13	TRBV5-1	TRBJ1-2	ASSSGGFTNYGYT
once	12	TRBV14	TRBJ2-7	ASSQATGYYEQY
once	14	TRBV27	TRBJ2-2	ASTREGRARAGELF
NA	16	TRBV6-1	TRBJ1-3	ASSGRAQLTEVGNTIY
NA	14	TRBV14	TRBJ2-1	ASSQRTSGTGNEQF
NA	13	TRBV7-6	TRBJ2-1	ASSLDPGGGNEQF
NA	12	TRBV18	TRBJ1-1	ASSWGQGNTEAF
NA	12	TRBV4-1	TRBJ2-7	ASSQGRFMYEQY
NA	8	TRBV2	TRBJ2-7	ASRRGEQY
NA	13	TRBV7-3	TRBJ2-2	ASSTGTANTGELF
few	13	TRBV14	TRBJ2-6	ASSRRNSGANVLT
few	12	TRBV9	TRBJ1-4	ASSPTQRAEKLF
NA	12	TRBV3-1/TRBV3-2	TRBJ1-3	ASSQGSSGNTIY
NA	10	TRBV6-5	TRBJ2-7	ASSTTGIEQY
NA	13	TRBV10-1	TRBJ1-6	ASSGGVPGISPLH
NA	13	TRBV4-1	TRBJ1-1	ASSHYTGPGTEAF
NA	15	TRBV29-1	TRBJ2-1	SVEPLGLAGDYNEQF